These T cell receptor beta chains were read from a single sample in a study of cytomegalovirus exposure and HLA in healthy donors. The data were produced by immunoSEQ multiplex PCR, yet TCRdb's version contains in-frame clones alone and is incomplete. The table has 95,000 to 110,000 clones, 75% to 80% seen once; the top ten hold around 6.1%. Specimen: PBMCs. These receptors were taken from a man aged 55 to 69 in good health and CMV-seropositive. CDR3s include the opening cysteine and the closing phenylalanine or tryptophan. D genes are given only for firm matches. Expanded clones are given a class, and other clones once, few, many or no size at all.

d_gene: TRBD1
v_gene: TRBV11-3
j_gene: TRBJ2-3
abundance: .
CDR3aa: CASSLGQGATDTQYF
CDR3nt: TGTGCCAGCAGCTTAGGGCAGGGGGCCACAGATACGCAGTATTTT

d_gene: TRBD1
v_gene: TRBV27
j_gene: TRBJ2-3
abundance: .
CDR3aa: CASSGLGQGARDTQYF
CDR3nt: TGTGCCAGCAGTGGCCTGGGACAGGGAGCGCGAGATACGCAGTATTTT

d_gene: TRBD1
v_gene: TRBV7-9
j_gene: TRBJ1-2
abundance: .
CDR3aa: CASSFQGANGYTF
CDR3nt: TGTGCCAGCAGCTTCCAGGGGGCGAATGGCTACACCTTC

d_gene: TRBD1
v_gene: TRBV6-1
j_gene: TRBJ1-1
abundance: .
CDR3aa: CANRGQGATNTEAFF
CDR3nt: TGTGCCAACCGCGGACAGGGGGCAACGAACACTGAAGCTTTCTTT

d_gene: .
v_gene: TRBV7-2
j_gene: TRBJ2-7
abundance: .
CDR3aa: CASSLDPGDSYEQYF
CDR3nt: TGTGCCAGCAGCTTAGATCCAGGGGACTCCTACGAGCAGTACTTC

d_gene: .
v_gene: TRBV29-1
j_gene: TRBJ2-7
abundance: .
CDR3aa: CSVGGRGYEQYF
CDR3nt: TGCAGCGTTGGTGGCAGGGGCTACGAGCAGTACTTC

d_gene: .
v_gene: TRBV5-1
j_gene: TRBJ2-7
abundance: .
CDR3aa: CASTDSGTPSF
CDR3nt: TGCGCCAGCACGGATTCGGGGACACCCTCCTTC

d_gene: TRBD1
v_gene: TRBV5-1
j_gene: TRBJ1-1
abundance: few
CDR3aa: CASSPGQGTTEAFF
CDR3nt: TGCGCCAGCAGCCCCGGACAGGGGACCACTGAAGCTTTCTTT

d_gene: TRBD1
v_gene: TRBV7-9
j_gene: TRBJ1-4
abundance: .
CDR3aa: CASSYDPGQGREKLFF
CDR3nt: TGTGCCAGCAGCTACGATCCGGGACAGGGCCGTGAAAAACTGTTTTTT

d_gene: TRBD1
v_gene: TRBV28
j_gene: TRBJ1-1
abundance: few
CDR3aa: CASSPLPGQGYLAEAFF
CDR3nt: TGTGCCAGCAGTCCCTTACCGGGACAGGGGTACCTTGCTGAAGCTTTCTTT

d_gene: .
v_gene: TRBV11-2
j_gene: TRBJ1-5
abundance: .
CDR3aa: CASSSDRGNQPQHF
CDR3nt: TGTGCCAGCAGCTCCGACAGAGGTAATCAGCCCCAGCATTTT

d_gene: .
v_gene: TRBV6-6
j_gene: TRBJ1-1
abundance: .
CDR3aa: CASSYATGNTEAFF
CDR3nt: TGTGCCAGCAGTTACGCTACAGGGAACACTGAAGCTTTCTTT

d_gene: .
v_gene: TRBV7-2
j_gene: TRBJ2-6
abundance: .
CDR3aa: CASSFTGSGANVLTF
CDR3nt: TGTGCCAGCAGCTTTACAGGGTCTGGGGCCAACGTCCTGACTTTC

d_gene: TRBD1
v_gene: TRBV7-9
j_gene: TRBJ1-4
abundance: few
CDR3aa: CASSFLQGSEKLFF
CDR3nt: TGTGCCAGCAGCTTCTTACAGGGGAGTGAAAAACTGTTTTTT

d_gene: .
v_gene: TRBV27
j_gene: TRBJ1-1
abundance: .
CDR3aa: CASSLYPPSMNTEAFF
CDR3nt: TGTGCCAGCAGTTTATACCCTCCCAGTATGAACACTGAAGCTTTCTTT

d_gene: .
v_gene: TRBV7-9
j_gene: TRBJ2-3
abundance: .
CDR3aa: CASSLRTRPTDTQYF
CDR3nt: TGTGCCAGCAGCTTACGTACACGCCCCACAGATACGCAGTATTTT

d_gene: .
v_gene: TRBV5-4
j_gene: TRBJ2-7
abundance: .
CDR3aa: CASSTPGHDSYEQYF
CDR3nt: TGTGCCAGCAGCACACCGGGACACGACTCCTACGAGCAGTACTTC

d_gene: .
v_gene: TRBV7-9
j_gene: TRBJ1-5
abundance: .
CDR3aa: CSSSPPGGDRSSQPQHF
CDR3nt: TGTTCCAGCAGCCCACCGGGGGGAGACAGGAGCAGTCAGCCCCAGCATTTT

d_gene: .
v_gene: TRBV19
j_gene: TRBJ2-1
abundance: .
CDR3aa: CASSIRRDHSNEQFF
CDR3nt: TGTGCCAGTAGTATCCGCCGGGATCACAGCAATGAGCAGTTCTTC

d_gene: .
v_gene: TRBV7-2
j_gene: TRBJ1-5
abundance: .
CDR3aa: CASSLDRNQPQHF
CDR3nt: TGTGCCAGCAGCTTAGACAGGAACCAGCCCCAGCATTTT

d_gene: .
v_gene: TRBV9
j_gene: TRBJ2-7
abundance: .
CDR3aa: CASSVEGGPFYEQYF
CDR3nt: TGTGCCAGCAGCGTAGAAGGAGGTCCCTTTTACGAGCAGTACTTC

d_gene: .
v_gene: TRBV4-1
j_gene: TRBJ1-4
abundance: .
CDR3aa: CASSRTTATNEKLFF
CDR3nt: TGCGCCAGCAGCCGGACGACAGCAACTAATGAAAAACTGTTTTTT

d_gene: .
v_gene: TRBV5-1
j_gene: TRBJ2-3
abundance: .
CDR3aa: CASTNTGNGGFADTQYF
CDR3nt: TGCGCCAGCACCAATACAGGGAATGGAGGTTTTGCAGATACGCAGTATTTT